Listed below are T cell receptor beta chains from one sample, sequenced in a study of cytomegalovirus exposure and HLA in healthy donors. Only in-frame clones appear in the TCRdb table, and some are missing; sequencing was by immunoSEQ multiplex PCR. The sample gives about 160,000 clones, 60% to 85% of which show up once; around 2.2% is in the top ten. Source material: PBMCs. All receptors come from a man aged 45 to 65 in good health and CMV-seropositive. The conserved cysteine and the conserved F or W are not part of the CDR3 here.

>TRBV6-6|TRBJ1-2
ASSYRGTGGAGGYT
>TRBV27|TRBJ1-1
ASSGTYTTEAF
>TRBV29-1|TRBJ1-1
SVRNTEAF
>TRBV16|TRBJ2-3
ASSQPGQLTDTQY
>TRBV6-5|TRBJ2-7
ASSYSRDRSSYEQY
>TRBV5-1|TRBJ1-2
ASSLLASNYGYT
>TRBV20-1|TRBJ1-2
SAHRTNSYT
>TRBV9|TRBJ2-1
ASSVEGSGGANEQF
>TRBV7-6|TRBJ2-2
ASSLEVGGKGGELF
>TRBV5-6|TRBJ1-1
ASSTGSGDTEAF
>TRBV19|TRBJ2-5
ASSSRDRQETQY
>TRBV18|TRBJ1-5
ASSPGQNQPQH
>TRBV7-9|TRBJ2-7
ASSDHSGVPNYEQY
>TRBV27|TRBJ2-5
ASSIRGETQY
>TRBV7-9|TRBJ2-7
AYTGTSNEQY
>TRBV15|TRBJ2-5
ATNTGRVKETQY
>TRBV7-2|TRBJ1-1
ASSLTRGSSTEAF